Listed below are T cell receptor beta chains from one sample, sequenced in a study of cytomegalovirus exposure and HLA in healthy donors. Using immunoSEQ multiplex PCR, the repertoire was profiled, and TCRdb retains in-frame clones only, with some absent. The sample shows 170,000 or so clones, almost 85% of them seen only once. Sequencing was done on a sample of PBMCs. Receptors originate from a boy between 2 and 10 years old in good health and CMV-seronegative. Each CDR3 is given with its conserved first and last residue. A D gene is named only where the DNA matches it firmly. A row's size may be missing; if present it is once, few, many or a size class.

>TRBD2|NA|TRBJ2-1|TRBV6-1
TGTGCCAGCAGAGCTAGCGGAACCTACAATGAGCAGTTCTTC
CASRASGTYNEQFF
>TRBD1|NA|TRBJ2-7|TRBV7-9
TGTGCCAGCAGCCCCTCGACAGGGGGGAGACTCTACGAGCAGTACTTC
CASSPSTGGRLYEQYF
>NA|NA|TRBJ2-5|TRBV7-6
TGTGCCAGCAGCTTAATACAAGTTGCGCGGGAGACCCAGTACTTC
CASSLIQVARETQYF
>NA|NA|TRBJ2-1|TRBV9
TGTGCCAGCAGCCAGGTGGGGGCGGGCTCCTACAATGAGCAGTTCTTC
CASSQVGAGSYNEQFF
>TRBD2|NA|TRBJ2-7|TRBV11-2
TGTGCCAGCGAATCCGATAGCGGGACCCTTCTGCCCCACGAGCAGTACTTC
CASESDSGTLLPHEQYF
>TRBD1|NA|TRBJ2-3|TRBV5-6
TGTGCCAGCAGCCTTTTAGGACAGGCATACGCAGATACGCAGTATTTT
CASSLLGQAYADTQYF
>NA|NA|TRBJ2-4|TRBV10-3
TGTGCCATCAGTGGCACTAGCTCGGAAAACATTCAGTACTTC
CAISGTSSENIQYF
>NA|NA|TRBJ2-7|TRBV6-5
TGTGCCAGCAGTACCCTGACAGTTTCCTACGAGCAGTACTTC
CASSTLTVSYEQYF
>NA|NA|TRBJ1-1|TRBV12-5
TGTGCTAGTGGTGCGGGACGTCCCATGAACACTGAAGCTTTCTTT
CASGAGRPMNTEAFF
>TRBD1|NA|TRBJ1-1|TRBV16
TGTGCCAGCAGCTCAGGGGGTAACACTGAAGCTTTCTTT
CASSSGGNTEAFF
>NA|NA|TRBJ1-2|TRBV28
TGTGCCAGCAGTTTTCCCAGATCCCCTAACTATGGCTACACCTTC
CASSFPRSPNYGYTF
>NA|once|TRBJ1-2|TRBV27
TGTGCCAGCAGTTTATTGACAGGCTCTAACTATGGCTACACCTTC
CASSLLTGSNYGYTF
>TRBD2|NA|TRBJ2-3|TRBV9
TGTGCCAGCAGCGTTAGTGGGACTATCACAGATACGCAGTATTTT
CASSVSGTITDTQYF
>NA|NA|TRBJ1-1|TRBV10-1
TGCGCCAGCAGTGAGTCTAATCGTGTAAACACTGAAGCTTTCTTT
CASSESNRVNTEAFF
>TRBD1|NA|TRBJ1-4|TRBV4-1
TGCGCCAGCAGCCAAGATTCTGAGACAGGGGAAGGAAAACTGTTTTTT
CASSQDSETGEGKLFF
>TRBD1|NA|TRBJ1-4|TRBV6-1
TGTGCCAGCAGTGTCCGACAGGGGGCTAGTAATGAAAAACTGTTTTTT
CASSVRQGASNEKLFF
>NA|NA|TRBJ2-4|TRBV6-1
TGTGCCAGCAGTGGGGAGGCCAAAAACATTCAGTACTTC
CASSGEAKNIQYF
>TRBD1|NA|TRBJ2-7|TRBV6-5
TGTGCCAGCAGTCGACAGGGAGTTACCTACGAGCAGTACTTC
CASSRQGVTYEQYF
>TRBD2|NA|TRBJ2-7|TRBV28
TGTGCCAGCAAAGGGACTAGCGGTAGGGCGCTCTTTTACGAGCAGTACTTC
CASKGTSGRALFYEQYF
>NA|NA|TRBJ1-2|TRBV18
TGTGCCAGCTCACCACCGGACAGTCCCTCGGATGGCTACACCTTC
CASSPPDSPSDGYTF
>NA|NA|TRBJ1-2|TRBV2
TGTGCCAGCAGTTTAATCTCAGGGGACTATGGCTACACCTTC
CASSLISGDYGYTF
>NA|NA|TRBJ2-7|TRBV4-1
TGCGCCAGCAGCCAATCCCGAGGGGGTTTCCAATACGAGCAGTACTTC
CASSQSRGGFQYEQYF
>TRBD1|NA|TRBJ1-1|TRBV5-1
TGCGCCAGCAGCTCGTGGACAGGGAACACTGAAGCTTTCTTT
CASSSWTGNTEAFF
>NA|NA|TRBJ1-2|TRBV10-3
TGTGCCATCAGTCAGGCAAACTATGGCTACACCTTC
CAISQANYGYTF
>TRBD2|NA|TRBJ2-7|TRBV5-1
TGCGCCAGCAGGTCCACTAGCGGGAACTCCTACGAGCAGTACTTC
CASRSTSGNSYEQYF
>NA|NA|TRBJ2-4|TRBV4-1
TGCGCCAGCAGCCATCCGGGGGTCAAAAACATTCAGTACTTC
CASSHPGVKNIQYF
>TRBD1|NA|TRBJ1-5|TRBV6-5
TGTGCCAGCAGTTACTCGACAGGGAGAAATCAGCCCCAGCATTTT
CASSYSTGRNQPQHF
>NA|NA|TRBJ2-3|TRBV6-5
TGTGCCAGCAGTTACTCAGGAGGAGGGGATACGCAGTATTTT
CASSYSGGGDTQYF
>NA|NA|TRBJ2-7|TRBV18
TGTGCCAGCTCACCACCGGGGCTCTACGAGCAGTACTTC
CASSPPGLYEQYF
>TRBD1|NA|TRBJ1-2|TRBV6-1
TGTGCCAGCAGCGCACGACAGGGTGGTGACTATGGCTACACCTTC
CASSARQGGDYGYTF
>NA|NA|TRBJ2-7|TRBV5-6
TGTGCCAGCAGCTTGGCAAAGGGGTGGACCTACGAGCAGTACTTC
CASSLAKGWTYEQYF
>NA|NA|TRBJ1-1|TRBV4-2
TGTGCCAGCAGACGGGGGGCTTGGGACACTGAAGCTTTCTTT
CASRRGAWDTEAFF
>TRBD2|NA|TRBJ2-1|TRBV27
TGTGCCAGCAGTTTTGGGACTAGCGGGAGAAATGAGCAGTTCTTC
CASSFGTSGRNEQFF
>NA|NA|TRBJ2-7|TRBV7-8
TGTGCCAGCAGCGTCCCAAGTGGAGCCGGCGAGCAGTACTTC
CASSVPSGAGEQYF
>TRBD1|few|TRBJ1-1|TRBV6-5
TGTGCCAGCAGCCGAGGACAGGGGGGAGAGGTCTTT
CASSRGQGGEVF
>TRBD2|NA|TRBJ2-1|TRBV7-2
TGTGCCAGCAGCCGAATAGCGGGAGGGCCCAACAATGAGCAGTTCTTC
CASSRIAGGPNNEQFF
>TRBD1|NA|TRBJ1-2|TRBV9
TGTGCCAGCAGCGGGGGACAGGCGTACTATGGCTACACCTTC
CASSGGQAYYGYTF
>TRBD1|NA|TRBJ2-7|TRBV27
TGTGCCAGCAGTTTCGGGCAGGGGGCTTTCTACGAGCAGTACTTC
CASSFGQGAFYEQYF
>NA|NA|TRBJ1-5|TRBV6-5
TGTGCCAGCAGTCCCGGTCGGGGGAGCCAGCCCCAGCATTTT
CASSPGRGSQPQHF
>TRBD2|NA|TRBJ2-1|TRBV30
TGTGCCTCCATCACTAGCGGGAGTTTCCGGAATGAGCAGTTCTTC
CASITSGSFRNEQFF
>TRBD1|NA|TRBJ2-6|TRBV19
TGTGCCAGTGGACAGGGATACTCTGGGGCCAACGTCCTGACTTTC
CASGQGYSGANVLTF
>TRBD2|NA|TRBJ2-7|TRBV6-5
TGTGCCAGCAGCCGGATCGGGAGGGCTCATTACGAGCAGTACTTC
CASSRIGRAHYEQYF
>NA|NA|TRBJ1-1|TRBV5-1
TGCGCCAGCAGCCTTGCCCTTACGACAGGGAACACTGAAGCTTTCTTT
CASSLALTTGNTEAFF
>NA|NA|TRBJ1-5|TRBV28
TGTGCCAGCAGTTTGTTACAGCGGTTAGATAGCAATCAGCCCCAGCATTTT
CASSLLQRLDSNQPQHF